One sample yielded the 5 T cell receptor beta chains listed below, sequenced in a study of cytomegalovirus exposure and HLA in healthy donors. In the PCR, 60 Vbeta and 13 Jbeta primers were used. Some clones are missing from TCRdb's copy, which holds only in-frame ones; the method was immunoSEQ multiplex PCR. Altogether some 180,000 clones are present, around 80% being singletons, with the ten largest covering 4.4%. The sample comprised PBMCs. These receptor sequences come from a woman between 25 and 40 years old in good health and CMV-seropositive.

This clone has just one count. The rearrangement joins TRBV10-3 to TRBJ2-1; the match to TRBD2 covers 8 bases. J gave up 4 bases and V 3 bases, and 5 bases lay outside the gene matches. Germline-derived CDR1 and CDR2 are ENHRY and SYGVKD. The CDR3 contains 15 residues. In nucleotides, the CDR3 is TGTGCCATCAGTGATGCGCGGGAGGTTTACAATGAGCAGTTCTTC. Translated: CAISDAREVYNEQFF.

This chain uses TRBV7-9 with TRBJ2-1; D not resolved. Germline values: CDR1 SEHNR, CDR2 FQNEAQ (reference sequence). The V gene lost 1 base and the J gene lost 5 bases, with 9 bases spanning the gap. The CDR3 consists of 14 residues. CDR3 loop: CASSLGVVNNEQFF. Written as DNA, the CDR3 is TGTGCCAGCAGCTTAGGAGTGGTAAACAATGAGCAGTTCTTC.

CDR3 protein: CAIRTSGKETQYF. DNA of the CDR3: TGTGCCATCCGGACTAGCGGGAAAGAGACCCAGTACTTC. V is TRBV10-3 and J is TRBJ2-5; the match to TRBD2 covers 12 bases. V dropped 8 bases and J dropped 3; count of bases not matched to a gene: 1. This CDR3 spans 13 amino acids. Germline values: CDR1 ENHRY, CDR2 SYGVKD.

The rearrangement uses TRBV11-3 and TRBJ1-1; no reliable D call. There are 15 residues in the CDR3. Germline CDR1 reads SGHNT; CDR2 reads YENEEA. Trimming shortened V by 5 bases and J by 2 bases, and 15 bases separated the two germline ends. The CDR3 sequence: CASSVRRGGNTEAFF. DNA for the CDR3: TGTGCCAGCAGCGTACGCCGGGGAGGTAACACTGAAGCTTTCTTT.

J is TRBJ1-2 and V is TRBV7-9; 12 bases align to TRBD1. Trimming took 0 bases from V and 4 from J; bases not matched to a gene: 3. CDR3 length: 16 amino acids. Germline values: CDR1 SEHNR, CDR2 FQNEAQ (reference sequence). The CDR3 DNA is TGTGCCAGCAGCTTAGCGGGGACAGGGGGCCTCTATGGCTACACCTTC. It is translated as CASSLAGTGGLYGYTF.